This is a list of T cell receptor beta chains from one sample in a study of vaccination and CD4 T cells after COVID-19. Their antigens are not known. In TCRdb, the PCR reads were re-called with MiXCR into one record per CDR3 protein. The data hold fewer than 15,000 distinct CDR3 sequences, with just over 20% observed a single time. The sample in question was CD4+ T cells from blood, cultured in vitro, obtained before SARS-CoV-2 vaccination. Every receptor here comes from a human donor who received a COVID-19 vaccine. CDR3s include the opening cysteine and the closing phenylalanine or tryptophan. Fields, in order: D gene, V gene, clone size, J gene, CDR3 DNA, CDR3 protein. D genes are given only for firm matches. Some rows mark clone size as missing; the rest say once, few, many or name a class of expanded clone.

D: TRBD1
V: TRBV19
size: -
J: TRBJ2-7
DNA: TGTGCCAGTCGGAGGACAGGGTCCTCCTACGAGCAGTGCTTC
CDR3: CASRRTGSSYEQCF

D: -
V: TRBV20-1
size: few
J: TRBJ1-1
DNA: TGCAGTGCCCGGGAGGAGGCTATAAACACTGAAGCTTTCTTT
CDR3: CSAREEAINTEAFF

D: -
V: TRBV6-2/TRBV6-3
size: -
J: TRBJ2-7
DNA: TGTGCCAGCGGTAGGGGAGCCTACGAGCAGTACTTC
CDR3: CASGRGAYEQYF

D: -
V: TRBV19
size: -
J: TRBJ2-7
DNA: TGTGCCAGTAGTATAGATGGGGACTCCTACGAGCAGTACTTC
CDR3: CASSIDGDSYEQYF

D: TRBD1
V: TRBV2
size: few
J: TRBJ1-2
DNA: TGTGCCAGCAGTGATTCCCGTGACAGGGGCCTCAGGGCCTATGGCTACACCTTC
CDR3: CASSDSRDRGLRAYGYTF

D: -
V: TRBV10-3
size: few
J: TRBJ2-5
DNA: TGTGCCATCAGTCTAAGGGGACACCAAGAGACCCAGTACTTC
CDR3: CAISLRGHQETQYF

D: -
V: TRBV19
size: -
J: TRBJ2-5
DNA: TGTGCCAGTAGTATAGTCCCCTTTGGAGACAACCACCAAGAGACCCAGTACTTC
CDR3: CASSIVPFGDNHQETQYF

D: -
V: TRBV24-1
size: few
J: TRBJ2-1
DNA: TGTGCCACCAGTACCTCCAGGGTGGACAACAATGAGCAGTTCTTC
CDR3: CATSTSRVDNNEQFF

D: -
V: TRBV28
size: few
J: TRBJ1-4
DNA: TGTGCCAGCAGTTTGGGGGGGTCGGGGACTAATGAAAAACTGTTTTTT
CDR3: CASSLGGSGTNEKLFF

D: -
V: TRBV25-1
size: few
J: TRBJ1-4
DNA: TGTGCCAGCAGTGAGGGCGAGCGTGAAAAACTGTTTTTT
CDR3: CASSEGEREKLFF

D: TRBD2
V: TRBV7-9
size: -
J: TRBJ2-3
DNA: TGTGCCAGCAGCCGCCGGACTAGCGGGGGGGCCGGAGATACGCAGTATTTT
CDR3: CASSRRTSGGAGDTQYF

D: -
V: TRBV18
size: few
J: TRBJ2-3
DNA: TGTGCCAGCTCACCCATCGGGGGCCGGGGAGATACGCAGTATTTT
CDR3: CASSPIGGRGDTQYF

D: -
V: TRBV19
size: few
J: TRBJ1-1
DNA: TGTGCCAGTAGTATCGGTCAGGGCACTGAAGCTTTCTTT
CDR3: CASSIGQGTEAFF

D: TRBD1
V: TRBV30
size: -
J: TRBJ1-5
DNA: TGTGCCTCACAAGGACAGGGCAACCAGCCCCAGCATTTT
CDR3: CASQGQGNQPQHF

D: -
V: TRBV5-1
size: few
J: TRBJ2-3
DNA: TGCGCCAGCAGATTCCAGGGTTCTGTAGATACGCAGTATTTT
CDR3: CASRFQGSVDTQYF

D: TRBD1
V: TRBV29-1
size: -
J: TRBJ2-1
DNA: TGCAGCGGTAGACAGGGGGCTGGCAATGAGCAGTTCTTC
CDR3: CSGRQGAGNEQFF

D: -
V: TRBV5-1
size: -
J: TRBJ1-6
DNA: TGCGCCAGCAGCATCGGGCCCTACTCTTATAATTCACCCCTCCACTTT
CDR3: CASSIGPYSYNSPLHF

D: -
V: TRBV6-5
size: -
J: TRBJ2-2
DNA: TGTGCCAGCAGTTACCCCGACATCGGGGAGCTGTTTTTT
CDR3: CASSYPDIGELFF

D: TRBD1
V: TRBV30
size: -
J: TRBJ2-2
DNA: TGTGCCTGGAGTGAGGACAGGGGCACCGGGGAGCTGTTTTTT
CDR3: CAWSEDRGTGELFF

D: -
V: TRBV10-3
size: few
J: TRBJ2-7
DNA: TGTGCCATCAGTGCTTTGGGGGAGCAGTACTTC
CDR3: CAISALGEQYF

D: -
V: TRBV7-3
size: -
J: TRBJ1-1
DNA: TGTGCCAGCAGCCCGACGGAGATGAACACTGAAGCTTTCTTT
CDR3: CASSPTEMNTEAFF

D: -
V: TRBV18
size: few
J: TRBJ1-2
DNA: TGTGCCAGCTCACCAAGCTCAGGGGACCTTAACTATGGCTACACCTTC
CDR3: CASSPSSGDLNYGYTF

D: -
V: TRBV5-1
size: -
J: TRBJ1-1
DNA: TGCGCCAGCAGCGAGCAGTTGAACACTGAAGCTTTCTTT
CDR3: CASSEQLNTEAFF

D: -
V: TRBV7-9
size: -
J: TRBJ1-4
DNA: TGTGCCGGCAGCTCCGAGTTACATGAAAAACTGTTTTTT
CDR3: CAGSSELHEKLFF

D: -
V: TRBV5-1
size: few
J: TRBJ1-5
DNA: TGCGCCAGCAGAAAGTCGGACAATCAGCCCCAGCATTTT
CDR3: CASRKSDNQPQHF

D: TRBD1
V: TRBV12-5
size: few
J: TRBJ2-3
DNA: TGTGCTAGTGGTTACGGGACAGGGAACACAGATACGCAGTATTTT
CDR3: CASGYGTGNTDTQYF

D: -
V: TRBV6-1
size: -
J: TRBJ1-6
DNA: TGTGCCAGCAGCTCGCTAGGCGGTTCACCCCTCCACTTT
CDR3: CASSSLGGSPLHF

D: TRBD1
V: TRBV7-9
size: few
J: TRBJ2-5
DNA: TGTGCCAGCAGCGATAGCCAGGGACAGGGGGCTTTGACCCAGTACTTC
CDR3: CASSDSQGQGALTQYF

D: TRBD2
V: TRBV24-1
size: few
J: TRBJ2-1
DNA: TGTGCCACCAGTGACCAGGGGACTAGCGGGGGGGCCCGGTGGAATGAGCAGTTCTTC
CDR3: CATSDQGTSGGARWNEQFF

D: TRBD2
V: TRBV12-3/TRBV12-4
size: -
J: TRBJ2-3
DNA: TGTGCCAGCAGCGGGACTAGCGGGGAGGGGGATACGCAGTATTTT
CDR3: CASSGTSGEGDTQYF

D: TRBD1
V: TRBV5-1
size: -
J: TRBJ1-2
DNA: TGCGCCAGCAGCTTGGGGACAGGGGGAGGCTATGGCTACACCTTC
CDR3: CASSLGTGGGYGYTF

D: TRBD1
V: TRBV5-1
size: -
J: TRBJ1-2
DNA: TGCGCCAGCAGCTTAGGCAGGGGGCGAGATGCTAACTATGGCTACACCTTC
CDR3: CASSLGRGRDANYGYTF

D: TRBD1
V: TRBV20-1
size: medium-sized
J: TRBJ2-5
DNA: TGCAGTGCTGACACAGGGGTGGGGGAGACCCAGTACTTC
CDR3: CSADTGVGETQYF

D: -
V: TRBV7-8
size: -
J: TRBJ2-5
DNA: TGTGCCAGCAGTCAAAAGTGGGCAACCCGGGAGACCCAGTACTTC
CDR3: CASSQKWATRETQYF

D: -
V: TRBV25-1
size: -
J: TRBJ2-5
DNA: TGTGCCAGCAGGACTGTAGGGGAGACCCAGTACTTC
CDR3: CASRTVGETQYF

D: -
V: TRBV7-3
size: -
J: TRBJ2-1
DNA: TGTGCCAGCAGCTTGACAGGAAGGATCAATGAGCAGTTCTTC
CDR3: CASSLTGRINEQFF

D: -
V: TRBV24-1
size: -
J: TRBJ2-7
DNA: TGTGCCACCAGAGAAGGGACATACCGCTCCCTCGAGCAGTACTTC
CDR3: CATREGTYRSLEQYF

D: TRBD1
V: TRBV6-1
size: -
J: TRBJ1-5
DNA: TGTGCCAGTACGGGCCTTCGGGGGACAGGTAATCAGCCCCAGCATTTT
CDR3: CASTGLRGTGNQPQHF

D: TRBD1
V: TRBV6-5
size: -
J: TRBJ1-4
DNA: TGTGCCAGCAGTTACTCGACAGGGCGTAATGAAAAACTGTTTTTT
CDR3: CASSYSTGRNEKLFF

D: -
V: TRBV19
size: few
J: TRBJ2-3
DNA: TGTGCCAGCGCCCGGGGCCGGGATGGGTTGCAGTATTTT
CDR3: CASARGRDGLQYF

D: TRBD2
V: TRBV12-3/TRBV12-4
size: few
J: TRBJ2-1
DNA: TGTGCCAGCATTCCGGGTGGGAGGGGTAATGAGCAGTTCTTC
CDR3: CASIPGGRGNEQFF

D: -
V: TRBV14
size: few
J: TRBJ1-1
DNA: TGTGCCAGCAGCCAAGATCTCGGCGATGTAGCTTTCTTT
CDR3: CASSQDLGDVAFF